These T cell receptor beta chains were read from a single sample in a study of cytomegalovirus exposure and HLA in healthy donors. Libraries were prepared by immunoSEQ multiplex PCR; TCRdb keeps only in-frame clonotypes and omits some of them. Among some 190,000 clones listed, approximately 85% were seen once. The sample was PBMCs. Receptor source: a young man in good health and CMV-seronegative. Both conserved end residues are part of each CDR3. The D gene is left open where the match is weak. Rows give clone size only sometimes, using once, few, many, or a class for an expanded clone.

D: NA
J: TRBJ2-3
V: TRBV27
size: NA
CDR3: CASSLYNRPTDTQYF

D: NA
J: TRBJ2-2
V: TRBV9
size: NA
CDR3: CVSTDRVQALSTGELFF

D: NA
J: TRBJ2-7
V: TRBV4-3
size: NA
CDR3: CASSQDGVSPSYEQYF

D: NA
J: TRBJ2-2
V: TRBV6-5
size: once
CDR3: CASRLRGLDGELFF

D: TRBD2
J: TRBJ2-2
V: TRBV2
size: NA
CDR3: CASSLTSTNTGELFF

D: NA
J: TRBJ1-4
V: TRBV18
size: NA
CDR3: CASSPPGQGKLFF

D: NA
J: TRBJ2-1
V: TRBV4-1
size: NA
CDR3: CASSPGPGRRGNEQFF

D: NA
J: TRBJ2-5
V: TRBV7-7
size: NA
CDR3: CASSLAPQGAGETQYF

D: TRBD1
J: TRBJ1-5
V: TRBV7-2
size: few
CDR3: CASSLAHRGPQPQHF

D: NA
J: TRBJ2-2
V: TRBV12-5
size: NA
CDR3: CASGFSGNTGELFF

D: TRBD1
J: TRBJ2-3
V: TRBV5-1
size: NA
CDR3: CASSLGTGSDTQYF

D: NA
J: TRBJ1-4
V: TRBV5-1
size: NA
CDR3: CASSWADDEKLFF

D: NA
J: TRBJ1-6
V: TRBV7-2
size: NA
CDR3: CASSFNLVSQTGNSPLHF

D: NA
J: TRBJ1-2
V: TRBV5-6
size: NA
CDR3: CASSPNRYGYTF

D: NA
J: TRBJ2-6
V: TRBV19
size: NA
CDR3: CASSIRPSGGGANVLTF

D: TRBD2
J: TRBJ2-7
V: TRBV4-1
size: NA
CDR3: CASSQEEGEGSYEQYF

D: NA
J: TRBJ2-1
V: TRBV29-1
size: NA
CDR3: CSVYRGLYNEQFF

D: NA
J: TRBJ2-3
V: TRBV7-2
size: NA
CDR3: CASSLATKYRAPTDTQYF

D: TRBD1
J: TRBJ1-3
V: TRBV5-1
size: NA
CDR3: CASSFQQGTPGNTIYF

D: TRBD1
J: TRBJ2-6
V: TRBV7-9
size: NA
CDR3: CASRPGQGLSAGANVLTF

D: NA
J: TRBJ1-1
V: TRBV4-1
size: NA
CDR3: CASSQDSGWAEAFF

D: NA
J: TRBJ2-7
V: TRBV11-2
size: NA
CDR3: CASSLDLGTQTYEQYF

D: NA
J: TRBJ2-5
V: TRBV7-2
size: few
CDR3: CASRTGTGETQYF

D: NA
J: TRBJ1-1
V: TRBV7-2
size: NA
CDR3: CASSLAPGEAFF

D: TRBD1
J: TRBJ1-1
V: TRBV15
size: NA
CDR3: CATSSGRKGANTEAFF

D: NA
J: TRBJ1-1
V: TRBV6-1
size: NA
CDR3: CASRAPGRPTEAFF

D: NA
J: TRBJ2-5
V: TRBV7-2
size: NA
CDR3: CASGLVGGKEETQYF

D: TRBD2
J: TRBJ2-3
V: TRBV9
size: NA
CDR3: CASNNPTSGRASTQYF

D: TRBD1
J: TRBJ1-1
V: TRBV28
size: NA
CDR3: CATEIGTGGTEAFF

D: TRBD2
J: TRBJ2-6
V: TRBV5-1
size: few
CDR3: CASSLAGTSGSGANVLTF

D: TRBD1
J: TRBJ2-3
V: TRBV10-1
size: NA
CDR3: CASSDPKPPGQGKPDTQYF

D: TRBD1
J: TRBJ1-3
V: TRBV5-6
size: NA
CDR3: CASSRQGLSGNTIYF

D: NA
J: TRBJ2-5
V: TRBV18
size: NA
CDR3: CASSPKETQYF

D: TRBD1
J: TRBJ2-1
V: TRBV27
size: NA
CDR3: CASITSGTGEWGEQFF

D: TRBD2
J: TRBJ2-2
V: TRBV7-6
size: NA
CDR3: CASSPWTSGGQTANTGELFF

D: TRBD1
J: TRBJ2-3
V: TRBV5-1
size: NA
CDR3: CASSTDRSITDTQYF

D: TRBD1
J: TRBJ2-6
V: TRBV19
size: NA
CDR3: CAGSRQGEANVLTF

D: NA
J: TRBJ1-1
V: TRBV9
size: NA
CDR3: CASSVEGVNTEAFF

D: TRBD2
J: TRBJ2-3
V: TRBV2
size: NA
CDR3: CASRGGTSPSTDTQYF

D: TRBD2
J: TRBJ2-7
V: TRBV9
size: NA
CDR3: CASSSDSGDEQYF

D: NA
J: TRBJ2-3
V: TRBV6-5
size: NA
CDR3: CASSRSPRDTQYF

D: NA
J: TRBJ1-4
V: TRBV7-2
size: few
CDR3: CASSLDARGDEKLFF

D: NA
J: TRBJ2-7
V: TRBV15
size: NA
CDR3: CATSRETGATYEQYF

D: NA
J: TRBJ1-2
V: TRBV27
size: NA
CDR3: CASSWQGDSYGYTF

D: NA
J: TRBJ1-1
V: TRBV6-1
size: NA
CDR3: CASSANFNTEAFF

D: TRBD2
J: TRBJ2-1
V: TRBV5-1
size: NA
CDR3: CASSLFGRGGVNEQFF

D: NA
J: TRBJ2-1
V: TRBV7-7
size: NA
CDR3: CASSLGSGVNNEQFF

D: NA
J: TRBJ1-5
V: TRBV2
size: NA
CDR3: CASRGAWQRPQHF

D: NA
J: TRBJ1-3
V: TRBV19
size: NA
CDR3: CASFEGVTGNTIYF

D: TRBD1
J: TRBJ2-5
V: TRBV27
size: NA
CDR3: CASSLKGPLGRGLGETQYF

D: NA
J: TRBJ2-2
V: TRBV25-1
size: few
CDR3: CASSRRGQKNTGELFF

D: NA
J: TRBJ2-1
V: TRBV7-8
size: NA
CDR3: CASSLGGGGGYNEQFF

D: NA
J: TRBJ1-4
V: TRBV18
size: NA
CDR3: CASSPQRGRVGEKLFF